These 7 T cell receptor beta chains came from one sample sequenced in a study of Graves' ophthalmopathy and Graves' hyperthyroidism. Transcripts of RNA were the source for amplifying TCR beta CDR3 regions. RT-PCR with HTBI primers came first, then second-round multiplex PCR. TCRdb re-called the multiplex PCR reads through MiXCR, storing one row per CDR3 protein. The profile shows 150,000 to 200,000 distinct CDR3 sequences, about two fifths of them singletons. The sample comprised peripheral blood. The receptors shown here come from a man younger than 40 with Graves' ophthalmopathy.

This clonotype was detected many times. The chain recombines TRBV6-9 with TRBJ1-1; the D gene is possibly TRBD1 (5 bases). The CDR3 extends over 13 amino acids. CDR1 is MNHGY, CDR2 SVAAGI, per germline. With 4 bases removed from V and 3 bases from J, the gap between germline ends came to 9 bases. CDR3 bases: TGTGCCAGCAGTTTGGGACCGCACACTGAAGCTTTCTTT. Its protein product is CASSLGPHTEAFF.

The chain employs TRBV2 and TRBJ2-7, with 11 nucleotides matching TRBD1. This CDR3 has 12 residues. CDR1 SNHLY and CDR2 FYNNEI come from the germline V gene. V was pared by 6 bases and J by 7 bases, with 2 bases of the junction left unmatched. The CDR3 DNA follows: TGTGCCAGCAGGGGGACAGGGGGAGAGCAGTACTTC. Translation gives CASRGTGGEQYF.

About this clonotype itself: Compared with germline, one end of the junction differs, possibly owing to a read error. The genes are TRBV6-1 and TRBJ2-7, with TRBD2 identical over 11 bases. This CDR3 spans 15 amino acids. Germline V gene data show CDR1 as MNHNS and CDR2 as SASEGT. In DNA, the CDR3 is TGTGCCGGCAGAGGTCCGGGACTAGCGGACTACGAGCAGTACTTC. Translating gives CAGRGPGLADYEQYF.

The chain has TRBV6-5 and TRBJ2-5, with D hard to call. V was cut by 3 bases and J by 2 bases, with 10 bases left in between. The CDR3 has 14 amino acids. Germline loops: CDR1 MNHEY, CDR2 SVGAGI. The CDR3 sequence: CASSYRPQQETQYF. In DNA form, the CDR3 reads TGTGCCAGCAGTTATCGTCCTCAACAAGAGACCCAGTACTTC.

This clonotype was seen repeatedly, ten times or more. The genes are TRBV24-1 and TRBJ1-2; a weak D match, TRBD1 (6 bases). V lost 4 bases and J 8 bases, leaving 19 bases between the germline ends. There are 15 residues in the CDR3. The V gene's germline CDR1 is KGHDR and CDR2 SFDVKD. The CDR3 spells CATSDSSTGNRGYTF. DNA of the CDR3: TGTGCCACCAGTGACTCGTCAACAGGGAACAGGGGCTACACCTTC.

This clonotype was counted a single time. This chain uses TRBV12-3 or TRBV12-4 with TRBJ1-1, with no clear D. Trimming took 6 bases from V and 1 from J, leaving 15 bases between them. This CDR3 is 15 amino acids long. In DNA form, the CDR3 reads TGTGCCAGCAGCCCCGGGTCGAAATGGAACACTGAAGCTTTCTTT. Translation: CASSPGSKWNTEAFF.

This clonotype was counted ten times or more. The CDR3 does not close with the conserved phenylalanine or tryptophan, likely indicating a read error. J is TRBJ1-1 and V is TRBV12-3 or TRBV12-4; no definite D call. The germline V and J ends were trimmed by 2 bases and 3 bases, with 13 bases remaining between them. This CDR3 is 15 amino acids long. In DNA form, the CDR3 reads TGTGCCAGCAGTTTATCAGGAGGGATGGACACTGAAGCTTTCCTT. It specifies CASSLSGGMDTEAFL.